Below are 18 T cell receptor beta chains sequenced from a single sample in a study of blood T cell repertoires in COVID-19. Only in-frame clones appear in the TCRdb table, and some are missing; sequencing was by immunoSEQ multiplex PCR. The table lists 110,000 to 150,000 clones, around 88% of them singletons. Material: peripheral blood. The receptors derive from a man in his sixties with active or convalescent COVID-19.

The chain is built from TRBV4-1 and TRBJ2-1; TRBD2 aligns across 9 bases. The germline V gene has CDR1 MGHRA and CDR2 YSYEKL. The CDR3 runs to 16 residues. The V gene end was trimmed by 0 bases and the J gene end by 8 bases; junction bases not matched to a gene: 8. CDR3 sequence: CASSQDGLAGRYEQFF. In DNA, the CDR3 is TGCGCCAGCAGCCAAGATGGCCTAGCGGGAAGGTATGAGCAGTTCTTC.

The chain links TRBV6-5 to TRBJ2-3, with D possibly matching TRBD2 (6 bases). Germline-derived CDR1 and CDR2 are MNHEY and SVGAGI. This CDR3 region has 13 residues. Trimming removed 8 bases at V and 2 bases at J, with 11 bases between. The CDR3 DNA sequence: TGTGCCAGCTGGAGCGGGCTCACAGATACGCAGTATTTT. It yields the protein CASWSGLTDTQYF.

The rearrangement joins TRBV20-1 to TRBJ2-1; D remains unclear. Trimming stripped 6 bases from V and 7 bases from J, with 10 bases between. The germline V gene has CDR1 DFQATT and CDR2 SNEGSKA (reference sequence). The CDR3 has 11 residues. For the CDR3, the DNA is TGCAGTGCCACTCGTCGAAATGAGCAGTTCTTC. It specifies CSATRRNEQFF.

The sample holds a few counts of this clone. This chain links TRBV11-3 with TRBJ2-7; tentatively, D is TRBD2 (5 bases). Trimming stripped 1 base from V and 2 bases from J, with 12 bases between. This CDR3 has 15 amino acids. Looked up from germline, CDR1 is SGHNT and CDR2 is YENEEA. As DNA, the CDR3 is TGTGCCAGCAGCTTAGGCGGGTGGGGAACCTACGAGCAGTACTTC. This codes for CASSLGGWGTYEQYF.

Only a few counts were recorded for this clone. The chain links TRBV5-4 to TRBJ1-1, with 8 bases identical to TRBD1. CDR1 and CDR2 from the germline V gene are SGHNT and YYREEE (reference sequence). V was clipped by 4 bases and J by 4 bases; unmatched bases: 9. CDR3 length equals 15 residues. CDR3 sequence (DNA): TGTGCCAGCAGCCTACAGACAGGGGCGAGCACTGAAGCTTTCTTT. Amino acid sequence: CASSLQTGASTEAFF.

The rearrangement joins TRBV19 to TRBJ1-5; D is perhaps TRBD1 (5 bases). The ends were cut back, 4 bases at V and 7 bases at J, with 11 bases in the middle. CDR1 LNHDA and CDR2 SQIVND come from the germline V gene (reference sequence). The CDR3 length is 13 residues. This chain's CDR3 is CASSSQGQQPQHF. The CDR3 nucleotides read TGTGCCAGTAGTAGTCAGGGTCAGCAGCCCCAGCATTTT.

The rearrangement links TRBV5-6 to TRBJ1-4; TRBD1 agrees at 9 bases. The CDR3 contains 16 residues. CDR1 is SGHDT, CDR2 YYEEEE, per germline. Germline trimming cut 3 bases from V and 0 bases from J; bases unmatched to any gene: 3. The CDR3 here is CASSSGTGSTNEKLFF. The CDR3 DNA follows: TGTGCCAGCAGCTCCGGGACAGGGTCAACTAATGAAAAACTGTTTTTT.

In nucleotides, the CDR3 is TGTGCCAGCAGTTACTCGAGAGGGTGGGAGACCCAGTACTTC. This codes for CASSYSRGWETQYF. The rearrangement links TRBV6-5 to TRBJ2-5, with D maybe TRBD2 (5 bases). The CDR3 contains 14 residues. The V gene lost 0 bases and the J gene lost 5 bases, with 10 bases spanning the gap. Germline loops: CDR1 MNHEY, CDR2 SVGAGI.

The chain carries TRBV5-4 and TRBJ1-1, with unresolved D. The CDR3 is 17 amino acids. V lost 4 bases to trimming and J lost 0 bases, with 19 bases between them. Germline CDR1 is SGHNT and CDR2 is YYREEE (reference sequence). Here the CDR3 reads CASSPTLYSSLNTEAFF. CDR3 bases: TGTGCCAGCAGCCCTACTCTGTACAGTTCCTTGAACACTGAAGCTTTCTTT.

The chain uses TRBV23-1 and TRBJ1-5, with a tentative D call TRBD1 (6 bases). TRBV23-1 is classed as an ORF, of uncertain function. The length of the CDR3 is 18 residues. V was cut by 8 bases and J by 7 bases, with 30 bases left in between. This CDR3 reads CASSHLRGGRGERQPQHF. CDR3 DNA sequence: TGCGCCAGCTCTCATCTACGGGGGGGGCGTGGGGAACGACAGCCCCAGCATTTT.

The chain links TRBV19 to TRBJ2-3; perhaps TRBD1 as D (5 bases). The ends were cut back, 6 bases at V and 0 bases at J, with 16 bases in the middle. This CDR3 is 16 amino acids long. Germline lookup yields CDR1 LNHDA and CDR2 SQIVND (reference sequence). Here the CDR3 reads CASSKAPGLSTDTQYF. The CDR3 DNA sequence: TGTGCCAGTAGCAAAGCCCCAGGGCTTAGCACAGATACGCAGTATTTT. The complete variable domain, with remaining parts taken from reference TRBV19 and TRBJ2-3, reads DGGITQSPKYLFRKEGQNVTLSCEQNLNHDAMYWYRQDPGQGLRLIYYSQIVNDFQKGDIAEGYSVSREKKESFPLTVTSAQKNPTAFYLCASSKAPGLSTDTQYFGPGTRLTVL.

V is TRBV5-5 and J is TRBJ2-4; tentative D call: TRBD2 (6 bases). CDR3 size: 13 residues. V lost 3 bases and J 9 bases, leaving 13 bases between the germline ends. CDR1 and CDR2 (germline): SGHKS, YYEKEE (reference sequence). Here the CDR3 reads CASSSGQGGIQYF. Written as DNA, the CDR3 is TGTGCCAGCAGCTCGGGGCAGGGAGGCATTCAGTACTTC.

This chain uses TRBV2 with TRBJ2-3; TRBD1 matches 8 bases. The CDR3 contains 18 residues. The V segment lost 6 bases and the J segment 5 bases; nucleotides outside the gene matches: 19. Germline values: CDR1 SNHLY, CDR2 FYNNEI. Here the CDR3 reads CASSGGQGAREYGDTQYF. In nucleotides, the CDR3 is TGTGCCAGCAGCGGCGGACAGGGTGCCCGGGAGTATGGAGATACGCAGTATTTT.

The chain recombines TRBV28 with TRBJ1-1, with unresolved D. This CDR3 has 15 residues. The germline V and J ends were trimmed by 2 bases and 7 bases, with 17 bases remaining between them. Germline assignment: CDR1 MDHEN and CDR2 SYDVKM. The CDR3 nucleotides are TGTGCCAGCAGTTTAAAGTACGGGGTCGCGGATGAAGCTTTCTTT. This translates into CASSLKYGVADEAFF.

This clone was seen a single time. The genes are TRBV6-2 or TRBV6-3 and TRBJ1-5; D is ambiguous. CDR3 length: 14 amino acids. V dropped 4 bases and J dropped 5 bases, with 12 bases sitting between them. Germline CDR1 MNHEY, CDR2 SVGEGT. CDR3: CASSSVSRDQPQHF. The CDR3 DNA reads TGTGCCAGCAGTTCAGTGAGCCGGGATCAGCCCCAGCATTTT.

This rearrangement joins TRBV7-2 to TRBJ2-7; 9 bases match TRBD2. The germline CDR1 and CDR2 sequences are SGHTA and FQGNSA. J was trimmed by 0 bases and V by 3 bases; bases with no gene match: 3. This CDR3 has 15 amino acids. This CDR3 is CASSLRGGVSYEQYF. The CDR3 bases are TGTGCCAGCAGCTTGCGCGGGGGGGTCTCCTACGAGCAGTACTTC.

The CDR3 loop reads CASSIRDNNGYTF. In nucleotides, the CDR3 is TGTGCCAGCAGCATAAGGGACAATAACGGCTACACCTTC. The chain combines TRBV21-1 with TRBJ1-2; no check of the table's D call, TRBD1, against the DNA was made. TRBV21-1 is assigned pseudogene status. CDR3 length: 13 residues.

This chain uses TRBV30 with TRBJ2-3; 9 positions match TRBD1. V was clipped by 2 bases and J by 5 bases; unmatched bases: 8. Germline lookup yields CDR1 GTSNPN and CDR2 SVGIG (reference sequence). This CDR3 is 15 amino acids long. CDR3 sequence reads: CAWSPPGQGEDTQYF. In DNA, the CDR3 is TGTGCCTGGAGTCCTCCGGGACAGGGTGAAGATACGCAGTATTTT.